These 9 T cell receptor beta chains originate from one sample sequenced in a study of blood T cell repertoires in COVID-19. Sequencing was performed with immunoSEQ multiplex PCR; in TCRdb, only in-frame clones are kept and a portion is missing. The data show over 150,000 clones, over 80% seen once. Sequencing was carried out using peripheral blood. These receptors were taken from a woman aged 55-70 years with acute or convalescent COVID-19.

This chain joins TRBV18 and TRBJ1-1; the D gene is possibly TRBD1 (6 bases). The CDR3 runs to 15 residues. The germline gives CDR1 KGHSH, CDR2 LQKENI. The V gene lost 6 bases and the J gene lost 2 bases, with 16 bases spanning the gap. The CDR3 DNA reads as TGTGCCAGCTCCCCCCGGCCAGGGGACAACACTGAAGCTTTCTTT. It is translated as CASSPRPGDNTEAFF.

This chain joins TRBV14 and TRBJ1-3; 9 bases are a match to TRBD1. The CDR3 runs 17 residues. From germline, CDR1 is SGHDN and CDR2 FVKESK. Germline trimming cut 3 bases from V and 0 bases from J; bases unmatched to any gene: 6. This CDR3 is CASSQNRDRVSGNTIYF. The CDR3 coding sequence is TGTGCCAGCAGCCAGAACCGGGACAGGGTCTCTGGAAACACCATATATTTT. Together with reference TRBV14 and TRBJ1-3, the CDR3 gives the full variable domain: EAGVTQFPSHSVIEKGQTVTLRCDPISGHDNLYWYRRVMGKEIKFLLHFVKESKQDESGMPNNRFLAERTGGTYSTLKVQPAELEDSGVYFCASSQNRDRVSGNTIYFGEGSWLTVV.

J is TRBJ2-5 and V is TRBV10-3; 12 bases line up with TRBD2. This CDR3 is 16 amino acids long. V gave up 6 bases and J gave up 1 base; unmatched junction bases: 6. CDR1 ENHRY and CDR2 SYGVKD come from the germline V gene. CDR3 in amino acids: CAIRGETSGGQETQYF. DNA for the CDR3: TGTGCCATCAGGGGGGAGACTAGCGGGGGCCAAGAGACCCAGTACTTC.

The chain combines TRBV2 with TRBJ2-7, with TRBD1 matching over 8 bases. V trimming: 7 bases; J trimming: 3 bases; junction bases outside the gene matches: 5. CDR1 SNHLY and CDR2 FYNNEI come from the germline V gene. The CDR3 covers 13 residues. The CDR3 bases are TGTGCCAGCAAGCTGGACAGGGTCTACGAGCAGTACTTC. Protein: CASKLDRVYEQYF.

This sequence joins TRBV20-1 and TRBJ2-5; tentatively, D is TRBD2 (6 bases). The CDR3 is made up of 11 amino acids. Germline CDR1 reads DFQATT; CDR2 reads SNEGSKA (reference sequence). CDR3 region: CGGRGQETQYF. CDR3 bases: TGCGGAGGGCGGGGTCAAGAGACCCAGTACTTC.

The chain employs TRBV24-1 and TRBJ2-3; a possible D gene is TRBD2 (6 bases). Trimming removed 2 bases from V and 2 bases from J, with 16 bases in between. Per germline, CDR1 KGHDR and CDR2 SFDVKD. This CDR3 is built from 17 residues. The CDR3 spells CATSDSPGRRATDTQYF. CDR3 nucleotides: TGTGCCACCAGTGATTCCCCCGGGAGACGAGCCACAGATACGCAGTATTTT.

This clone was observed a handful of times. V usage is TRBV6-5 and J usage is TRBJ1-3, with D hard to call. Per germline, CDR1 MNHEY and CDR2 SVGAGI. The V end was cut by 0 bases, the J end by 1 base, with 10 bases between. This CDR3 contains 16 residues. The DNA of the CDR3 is TGTGCCAGCAGTTACTCGCCCACACTATCTGGAAACACCATATATTTT. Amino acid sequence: CASSYSPTLSGNTIYF.

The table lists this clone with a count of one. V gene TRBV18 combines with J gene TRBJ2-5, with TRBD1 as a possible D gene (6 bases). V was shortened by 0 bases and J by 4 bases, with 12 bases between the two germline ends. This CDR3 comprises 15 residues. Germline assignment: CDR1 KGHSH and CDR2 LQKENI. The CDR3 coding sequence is TGTGCCAGCTCACCACCGCAGGGGAAGGGAGAGACCCAGTACTTC. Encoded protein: CASSPPQGKGETQYF. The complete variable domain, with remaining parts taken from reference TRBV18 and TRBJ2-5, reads NAGVMQNPRHLVRRRGQEARLRCSPMKGHSHVYWYRQLPEEGLKFMVYLQKENIIDESGMPKERFSAEFPKEGPSILRIQQVVRGDSAAYFCASSPPQGKGETQYFGPGTRLLVL.

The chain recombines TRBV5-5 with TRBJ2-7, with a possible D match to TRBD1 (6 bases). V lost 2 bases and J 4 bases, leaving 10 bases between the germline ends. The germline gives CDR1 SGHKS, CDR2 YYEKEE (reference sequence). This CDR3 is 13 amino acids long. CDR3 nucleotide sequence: TGTGCCAGCAGCTTCGGCAGGGGATACGAGCAGTACTTC. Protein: CASSFGRGYEQYF.